This is a list of T cell receptor beta chains from one sample in a study of cytomegalovirus exposure and HLA in healthy donors. Measured with immunoSEQ multiplex PCR; TCRdb has only the in-frame clones, and not every one. The table includes 130,000 to 150,000 clones, around 90% detected once. Sequencing was carried out using PBMCs. Every receptor here comes from a woman under 30 in good health and CMV-seropositive. The conserved cysteine and the conserved F or W are not part of the CDR3 here.

12 | TRBV5-1 | ASSLGTGKETQY
16 | TRBV12-5 | ASGLVYLSGRSLSEQY
14 | TRBV18 | ASSPRDSRRTDTQY
12 | TRBV11-1 | ASSLVSGEGEAF
13 | TRBV25-1 | ATRPSRQLYNEQF
12 | TRBV28 | ASSSPGPGETQY
11 | TRBV5-6 | ASSSVGSNEQF
15 | TRBV4-1 | ASSQRRGGNSNQPQH
12 | TRBV19 | ASRQAGASDTQY
10 | TRBV11-2 | ASSFLQYEQY
12 | TRBV30 | AWSVRLLTAEAF
13 | TRBV7-2 | ASSLRQGGWYEQY